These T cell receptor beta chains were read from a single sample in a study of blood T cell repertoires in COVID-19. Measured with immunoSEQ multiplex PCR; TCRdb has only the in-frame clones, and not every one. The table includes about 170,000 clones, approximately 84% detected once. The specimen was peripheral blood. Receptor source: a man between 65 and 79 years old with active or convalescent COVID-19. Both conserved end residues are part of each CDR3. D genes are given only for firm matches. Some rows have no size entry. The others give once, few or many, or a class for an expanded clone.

CASSPHPDKYF | TGTGCCAGCAGCCCTCACCCAGACAAGTACTTC | NA | NA | TRBJ2-7 | TRBV7-6
CASSDFPGQGDPGRAFF | TGTGCCAGCAGTGATTTTCCGGGACAGGGGGACCCAGGGCGAGCTTTCTTT | TRBD1 | NA | TRBJ1-1 | TRBV6-4
CASSSTTSGRTDTQYF | TGTGCCAGCAGTTCCACGACTAGCGGGAGAACAGATACGCAGTATTTT | TRBD2 | NA | TRBJ2-3 | TRBV27
CSVEINRNNYGYTF | TGCAGCGTTGAAATCAACAGGAATAACTATGGCTACACCTTC | NA | few | TRBJ1-2 | TRBV29-1
CASSPNGLAGGNEQFF | TGTGCCAGCTCACCAAACGGGCTAGCGGGAGGCAATGAGCAGTTCTTC | TRBD2 | NA | TRBJ2-1 | TRBV18
CASSPRTGEQETQYF | TGTGCCAGCTCACCTCGCACAGGGGAACAAGAGACCCAGTACTTC | TRBD1 | NA | TRBJ2-5 | TRBV18
CASSLTGKNTEAFF | TGTGCCAGCAGCCTGACAGGGAAGAACACTGAAGCTTTCTTT | TRBD1 | NA | TRBJ1-1 | TRBV6-5
CASSPTRGTGELFF | TGTGCCAGCTCACCGACCAGGGGCACCGGGGAGCTGTTTTTT | NA | NA | TRBJ2-2 | TRBV18
CASSLERDGNYGYTF | TGTGCCAGCAGTTTAGAAAGAGACGGGAACTATGGCTACACCTTC | NA | NA | TRBJ1-2 | TRBV27
CASSLGGAGEPYEQYF | TGTGCCAGCAGCTTAGGCGGCGCAGGGGAGCCCTACGAGCAGTACTTC | NA | NA | TRBJ2-7 | TRBV11-2
CASSVLAGGTYNEQFF | TGTGCCAGCAGCGTATTAGCGGGAGGTACCTACAATGAGCAGTTCTTC | TRBD2 | NA | TRBJ2-1 | TRBV5-5
CASSVQRANGYTF | TGTGCCAGCAGTGTTCAGAGGGCAAATGGCTACACCTTC | NA | NA | TRBJ1-2 | TRBV2
CASSRLALGLGYTF | TGTGCCAGCAGCCGACTAGCCCTGGGCCTTGGCTACACCTTC | NA | NA | TRBJ1-2 | TRBV5-8
CSVGPVSYEQYF | TGCAGCGTTGGTCCGGTTTCCTACGAGCAGTACTTC | NA | NA | TRBJ2-7 | TRBV29-1
CASSRQTDRGYGYTF | TGTGCCAGCAGCCGCCAGACCGACAGGGGCTATGGCTACACCTTC | TRBD1 | NA | TRBJ1-2 | TRBV7-9
CASSSQGALAEAFF | TGCGCCAGCAGCTCACAGGGTGCTTTGGCTGAGGCTTTCTTT | NA | NA | TRBJ1-1 | TRBV5-1
CASSWGAGAQETQYF | TGTGCCAGCAGTTGGGGGGCGGGGGCCCAAGAGACCCAGTACTTC | NA | NA | TRBJ2-5 | TRBV5-5
CASSVGTSRETQYF | TGTGCCAGCAGCGTAGGGACTAGCAGAGAGACCCAGTACTTC | TRBD2 | NA | TRBJ2-5 | TRBV7-2
CASSRISTGSVMEAFF | TGTGCCAGCTCACGAATTTCGACAGGGTCCGTGATGGAAGCTTTCTTT | TRBD1 | NA | TRBJ1-1 | TRBV18
CASSWDRDTGELFF | TGTGCCAGCAGCTGGGACAGGGACACCGGGGAGCTGTTTTTT | TRBD1 | NA | TRBJ2-2 | TRBV11-3
CASSTSGTSSYNEQFF | TGTGCCAGCAGCACCTCCGGGACTAGCTCCTACAATGAGCAGTTCTTC | TRBD2 | NA | TRBJ2-1 | TRBV7-2
CASSVRAGGSGSTDTQYF | TGTGCCAGCAGCGTAAGGGCAGGGGGGAGCGGGAGCACAGATACGCAGTATTTT | NA | NA | TRBJ2-3 | TRBV9
CASSSRGLNTEAFF | TGTGCCAGCAGTAGCAGGGGGTTGAACACTGAAGCTTTCTTT | TRBD1 | NA | TRBJ1-1 | TRBV6-2/TRBV6-3
CASSLVGGVNTEAFF | TGTGCCAGCAGCTTAGTGGGGGGGGTAAACACTGAAGCTTTCTTT | NA | NA | TRBJ1-1 | TRBV7-2
CASSFRGGGHSNQPQHF | TGTGCCAGCAGCTTTAGGGGAGGAGGGCATAGCAATCAGCCCCAGCATTTT | NA | NA | TRBJ1-5 | TRBV5-4
CAWSGLQGGDTQYF | TGTGCCTGGAGCGGGCTGCAGGGTGGAGATACGCAGTATTTT | NA | NA | TRBJ2-3 | TRBV30
CASSLVAYEQYF | TGTGCCAGCAGCTTAGTGGCTTACGAGCAGTACTTC | NA | NA | TRBJ2-7 | TRBV7-9
CASSLYSNQPQHF | TGTGCCAGCAGCCTTTATAGCAATCAGCCCCAGCATTTT | NA | NA | TRBJ1-5 | TRBV28
CASSGPGRAIEQYF | TGTGCCAGCAGCGGTCCCGGGAGGGCCATCGAGCAGTACTTC | TRBD2 | NA | TRBJ2-7 | TRBV14
CSVGREVPAGELFF | TGCAGCGTTGGCCGGGAGGTCCCCGCCGGGGAGCTGTTTTTT | TRBD2 | many | TRBJ2-2 | TRBV29-1
CSVGPGGGVSLYGYTF | TGCAGCGTTGGTCCTGGGGGGGGAGTATCCCTCTATGGCTACACCTTC | NA | NA | TRBJ1-2 | TRBV29-1
CASSLAGGPYNEQFF | TGTGCCAGCAGTTTAGCGGGAGGGCCCTACAATGAGCAGTTCTTC | TRBD2 | NA | TRBJ2-1 | TRBV27
CASSAMGGFGSNEKLFF | TGTGCCAGCAGTGCTATGGGAGGCTTTGGTTCGAATGAAAAACTGTTTTTT | NA | NA | TRBJ1-4 | TRBV9
CASSPQTIQDMNTEAFF | TGTGCCAGCTCACCACAGACCATACAGGACATGAACACTGAAGCTTTCTTT | NA | once | TRBJ1-1 | TRBV18
CASRLRETQYF | TGTGCCAGTAGACTACGAGAGACCCAGTACTTC | NA | NA | TRBJ2-5 | TRBV19
CASSPGLAGGLNTGELFF | TGCGCCAGCAGCCCGGGACTAGCGGGAGGGTTGAACACCGGGGAGCTGTTTTTT | TRBD2 | NA | TRBJ2-2 | TRBV5-1
CASSLTSGGAAEQYF | TGTGCCAGCAGCTTGACTAGCGGGGGGGCCGCCGAGCAGTACTTC | TRBD2 | NA | TRBJ2-7 | TRBV11-2
CASSKATGSPQPQHF | TGTGCCAGCAGTAAGGCGACAGGGAGTCCTCAGCCCCAGCATTTT | TRBD1 | NA | TRBJ1-5 | TRBV6-5
CASNPSGGIADTQYF | TGTGCCAGCAACCCTAGCGGGGGGATCGCAGATACGCAGTATTTT | TRBD2 | NA | TRBJ2-3 | TRBV9
CASSRGTPNQPQHF | TGTGCCAGCAGTAGGGGGACACCGAATCAGCCCCAGCATTTT | NA | NA | TRBJ1-5 | TRBV19
CASSLAGTGNEKLFF | TGTGCCAGCAGCTTAGCCGGGACAGGGAATGAAAAACTGTTTTTT | TRBD1 | NA | TRBJ1-4 | TRBV11-2
CASSLKRIRAEAFF | TGTGCCAGCAGCTTGAAAAGAATCCGGGCTGAAGCTTTCTTT | NA | NA | TRBJ1-1 | TRBV11-2
CASSIDRWSGEQYF | TGTGCCAGTAGTATAGATCGGTGGTCTGGCGAGCAGTACTTC | NA | NA | TRBJ2-7 | TRBV19
CATSDPDGGGNEQFF | TGTGCCACCAGTGACCCCGACGGGGGGGGGAATGAGCAGTTCTTC | TRBD2 | NA | TRBJ2-1 | TRBV24-1
CATSREGRSGVGTEAFF | TGTGCCACCAGCAGAGAGGGTAGGTCAGGGGTCGGCACTGAAGCTTTCTTT | NA | NA | TRBJ1-1 | TRBV15
CASSLGPGLLYNEQFF | TGTGCCAGCAGCTTAGGACCGGGACTGCTGTACAATGAGCAGTTCTTC | NA | NA | TRBJ2-1 | TRBV7-9
CASRANSYEQYF | TGTGCCAGCAGGGCGAACAGCTACGAGCAGTACTTC | NA | NA | TRBJ2-7 | TRBV6-5
CASSSPTLDNSPLHF | TGTGCCAGCAGCTCACCGACGCTAGATAATTCACCCCTCCACTTT | NA | NA | TRBJ1-6 | TRBV11-2
CASSSYPGRVPEAFF | TGTGCCAGCAGTTCCTATCCCGGCAGGGTCCCGGAAGCTTTCTTT | NA | NA | TRBJ1-1 | TRBV28
CASSFNRGTTDTQYF | TGTGCCAGCAGCTTCAACAGGGGGACCACAGATACGCAGTATTTT | TRBD1 | NA | TRBJ2-3 | TRBV7-9
CASSFPAGGPTDTQYF | TGTGCCAGCAGTTTCCCTGCCGGAGGGCCCACAGATACGCAGTATTTT | NA | NA | TRBJ2-3 | TRBV27
CASSRLAGGPDTQYF | TGTGCCAGTAGTCGACTAGCGGGAGGCCCAGATACGCAGTATTTT | TRBD2 | NA | TRBJ2-3 | TRBV19
CSASALGPGDRTQYF | TGCAGTGCTAGTGCCCTGGGCCCCGGGGATCGGACCCAGTACTTC | NA | NA | TRBJ2-5 | TRBV20-1
CASRSRTAGDTQYF | TGTGCCAGCAGATCCCGAACAGCTGGAGATACGCAGTATTTT | NA | NA | TRBJ2-3 | TRBV28
CASSVEASESEQYF | TGTGCCAGCAGTGTCGAGGCTAGCGAGTCCGAGCAGTACTTC | NA | NA | TRBJ2-7 | TRBV2
CASKGGVAAMTGELFF | TGTGCCAGCAAAGGGGGGGTAGCGGCGATGACCGGGGAGCTGTTTTTT | NA | NA | TRBJ2-2 | TRBV19
CASSLGDRVNSPLHF | TGTGCCAGCAGCTTGGGGGACAGAGTTAATTCACCCCTCCACTTT | TRBD1 | few | TRBJ1-6 | TRBV5-4